Listed below are T cell receptor beta chains from one sample, sequenced in a study of patients and donors after allogeneic stem cell transplantation. TCRdb re-called the RT-PCR reads through MiXCR, storing one row per CDR3 protein. The data contain about 160,000 distinct CDR3 sequences, 30% of them seen just once; the ten biggest clones take up about 3.3%. Sequencing used blood, either unsorted or a sorted T cell fraction (not recorded which). These receptors originate from a human donor who was either an allogeneic HSCT recipient or a stem cell or donor lymphocyte infusion donor (not recorded which). It is not recorded whose cells these are; they may come from a transplant donor. Both conserved end residues are part of each CDR3. A D gene is named only where the DNA matches it firmly. Clone size is not always given. Where it is, it says once, few, many or a class for expanded clones.

d_call: -; v_call: TRBV5-1; clone_size: -; j_call: TRBJ2-1; cdr3_nt: TGCGCCAGCAGTAGGGCGGGTTCCTACAATGAGCAGTTCTTC; cdr3_aa: CASSRAGSYNEQFF
d_call: -; v_call: TRBV20-1; clone_size: -; j_call: TRBJ2-1; cdr3_nt: TGCAGTGCTAGAGATAGGCGGAGCTCCTACAATGAGCAGTTCTTC; cdr3_aa: CSARDRRSSYNEQFF
d_call: -; v_call: TRBV7-2; clone_size: few; j_call: TRBJ1-5; cdr3_nt: TGTGCCAGCAGTTCTCAGGGTTATAATCAGCCCCAGCATTTT; cdr3_aa: CASSSQGYNQPQHF
d_call: TRBD1; v_call: TRBV9; clone_size: once; j_call: TRBJ1-1; cdr3_nt: TGTGCCAGCAGCGTAGGGCAGGGGGCGCGAAACACTGAAGCTTTCTTT; cdr3_aa: CASSVGQGARNTEAFF
d_call: -; v_call: TRBV20-1; clone_size: -; j_call: TRBJ2-7; cdr3_nt: TGCAGTGCTAGACTCTACGAGCAGTACTTC; cdr3_aa: CSARLYEQYF
d_call: -; v_call: TRBV29-1; clone_size: medium-sized; j_call: TRBJ1-1; cdr3_nt: TGCAGCGTTCGACCCGCAAGTAACACTGAAGCTTTCTTT; cdr3_aa: CSVRPASNTEAFF
d_call: -; v_call: TRBV24-1; clone_size: -; j_call: TRBJ2-1; cdr3_nt: TGTGCCACCAGTGTCAACTTCCTCTTTCCCCCCTTAACCTACAATGAGCAGTTCTTC; cdr3_aa: CATSVNFLFPPLTYNEQFF
d_call: TRBD1; v_call: TRBV18; clone_size: -; j_call: TRBJ2-4; cdr3_nt: TGTGCCAGCTCACCACCGGGACAGGGAGGAAACATTCAGTACTTC; cdr3_aa: CASSPPGQGGNIQYF
d_call: -; v_call: TRBV12-3/TRBV12-4; clone_size: -; j_call: TRBJ1-5; cdr3_nt: TGTGCCAGCCGGGGGGAGATCCGAAATCAGCCCCAGCATTTT; cdr3_aa: CASRGEIRNQPQHF
d_call: -; v_call: TRBV5-1; clone_size: few; j_call: TRBJ2-2; cdr3_nt: TGCGCCAGCAGCTTGGTTCGGACAGCGAACACCGGGGAGCTGTTTTTT; cdr3_aa: CASSLVRTANTGELFF
d_call: -; v_call: TRBV7-3; clone_size: -; j_call: TRBJ1-1; cdr3_nt: TGTGCCAGCCGCTCTGACCCGACGAACACTGAAGCTTTCTTT; cdr3_aa: CASRSDPTNTEAFF
d_call: -; v_call: TRBV12-3/TRBV12-4; clone_size: -; j_call: TRBJ1-5; cdr3_nt: TGTGCCAGCAGTACCCCTGGGGACGGGAATCAGCCCCAGCATTTT; cdr3_aa: CASSTPGDGNQPQHF
d_call: TRBD1; v_call: TRBV29-1; clone_size: -; j_call: TRBJ2-7; cdr3_nt: TGCAGCGTCCTGACAGGGGGGAGCTACGAGCAGTACTTC; cdr3_aa: CSVLTGGSYEQYF
d_call: -; v_call: TRBV7-2; clone_size: few; j_call: TRBJ2-1; cdr3_nt: TGTGCCAGCAGCTTTAATGGGGCCAGCTCCTACAATGAGCAGTTCTTC; cdr3_aa: CASSFNGASSYNEQFF
d_call: TRBD2; v_call: TRBV7-6; clone_size: many; j_call: TRBJ2-1; cdr3_nt: TGTGCCAGCAGCTTAGCTTCTAGACTAGCGGGAGTAGAGCAGTTCTTC; cdr3_aa: CASSLASRLAGVEQFF
d_call: -; v_call: TRBV20-1; clone_size: few; j_call: TRBJ1-1; cdr3_nt: TGCAGTGCCAAAATGTGGACTGAAGCTTTCTTT; cdr3_aa: CSAKMWTEAFF
d_call: -; v_call: TRBV2; clone_size: -; j_call: TRBJ1-1; cdr3_nt: TGTGCCAGCAGTGAAGCAGGGAGACGGACTGAAGCTTTCTTT; cdr3_aa: CASSEAGRRTEAFF
d_call: -; v_call: TRBV6-2/TRBV6-3; clone_size: -; j_call: TRBJ2-3; cdr3_nt: TGTGCCAGCAGTTACTACCCCGCCGGGTCGGATACGCAGTATTTT; cdr3_aa: CASSYYPAGSDTQYF
d_call: TRBD2; v_call: TRBV10-3; clone_size: -; j_call: TRBJ2-3; cdr3_nt: TGTGCCATCAGTGAGTCGAAGGGACTAGCGGGGAGTGTGGAGACAGATACGCAGTATTTT; cdr3_aa: CAISESKGLAGSVETDTQYF
d_call: -; v_call: TRBV24-1; clone_size: -; j_call: TRBJ2-5; cdr3_nt: TGTGCCACCAGTGACCCAGGGTCTCACCAAGAGACCCAGTACTTC; cdr3_aa: CATSDPGSHQETQYF
d_call: -; v_call: TRBV6-2/TRBV6-3; clone_size: few; j_call: TRBJ1-5; cdr3_nt: TGTGCCAGCTCACCCCTCACGACAGGTTTCAGCAATCAGCCCCAGCATTTT; cdr3_aa: CASSPLTTGFSNQPQHF
d_call: -; v_call: TRBV10-3; clone_size: -; j_call: TRBJ2-7; cdr3_nt: TGTGCCATCAGTGCCCGGCAATCCTACGAGCAGTACTTC; cdr3_aa: CAISARQSYEQYF
d_call: TRBD1; v_call: TRBV3-1; clone_size: few; j_call: TRBJ1-2; cdr3_nt: TGTGCCAGCAGCCTGGAACAGGGGATCAATGGCTACACCTTC; cdr3_aa: CASSLEQGINGYTF
d_call: -; v_call: TRBV4-1; clone_size: few; j_call: TRBJ2-3; cdr3_nt: TGCGCCAGCAGCCCCCTCGACTCCGCTCATTGGACCCGGGATACGCAGTATTTT; cdr3_aa: CASSPLDSAHWTRDTQYF
d_call: -; v_call: TRBV4-2; clone_size: few; j_call: TRBJ1-1; cdr3_nt: TGTGCCAGCAGCCAACCGGACAATGTGGTGGCTTTCTTT; cdr3_aa: CASSQPDNVVAFF
d_call: -; v_call: TRBV12-3/TRBV12-4; clone_size: once; j_call: TRBJ2-4; cdr3_nt: TGTGCCAGCAGTTTAGGTCTCATTCAGTACTTC; cdr3_aa: CASSLGLIQYF
d_call: -; v_call: TRBV24-1; clone_size: -; j_call: TRBJ2-7; cdr3_nt: TGTGCCACGGGGTCGGCAGAAACCTACGAGCAGTACTTC; cdr3_aa: CATGSAETYEQYF
d_call: TRBD1; v_call: TRBV6-2/TRBV6-3; clone_size: few; j_call: TRBJ1-5; cdr3_nt: TGTGCCAGCAGTTACTACACAGGGGTTGGCGATCAGCCCCAGCATTTT; cdr3_aa: CASSYYTGVGDQPQHF
d_call: TRBD1; v_call: TRBV6-5; clone_size: -; j_call: TRBJ2-2; cdr3_nt: TGTGCCAGCAGCAAAACATGGACAGGGACCGGGGAGCTGTTTTTT; cdr3_aa: CASSKTWTGTGELFF
d_call: TRBD1; v_call: TRBV7-9; clone_size: -; j_call: TRBJ2-7; cdr3_nt: TGTGCCAGCAGCCGACAGGGGAGACACCCCTACGAGCAGTACTTC; cdr3_aa: CASSRQGRHPYEQYF
d_call: -; v_call: TRBV5-4; clone_size: -; j_call: TRBJ1-1; cdr3_nt: TGTGCCAGCAGCTTGATCAACTTAGGAACTGAAGCTTTCTTT; cdr3_aa: CASSLINLGTEAFF
d_call: TRBD2; v_call: TRBV12-3/TRBV12-4; clone_size: -; j_call: TRBJ2-6; cdr3_nt: TGTGCCAGCAGTCCCTTAAGCGGGAGACTCTCTGGGGCCAACGTCCTGACTTTC; cdr3_aa: CASSPLSGRLSGANVLTF
d_call: -; v_call: TRBV20-1; clone_size: few; j_call: TRBJ2-3; cdr3_nt: TGCAGTGCCCCCCCCCCTGGAGGGCCCGCAGATACGCAGTATTTT; cdr3_aa: CSAPPPGGPADTQYF
d_call: -; v_call: TRBV12-3/TRBV12-4; clone_size: -; j_call: TRBJ1-5; cdr3_nt: TGTGCCAGCACCCCGGGTGGTCAGCCCCAGCATTTT; cdr3_aa: CASTPGGQPQHF
d_call: -; v_call: TRBV7-2; clone_size: -; j_call: TRBJ1-3; cdr3_nt: TGTGCCAGCAGCTTAGCGGACGTAGGCTCTGGAAACACCATATATTTT; cdr3_aa: CASSLADVGSGNTIYF
d_call: TRBD2; v_call: TRBV29-1; clone_size: -; j_call: TRBJ2-2; cdr3_nt: TGCAGCGTTTCCGGGACTAGCGCCACCGGGGAGCTGTTTTTT; cdr3_aa: CSVSGTSATGELFF
d_call: -; v_call: TRBV19; clone_size: many; j_call: TRBJ1-6; cdr3_nt: TGTGCCAGTTCAGCTGAGGGGGGTAATTCACCCCTCCACTTT; cdr3_aa: CASSAEGGNSPLHF
d_call: -; v_call: TRBV28; clone_size: few; j_call: TRBJ1-6; cdr3_nt: TGTGCCAGCACAGGGAATTCACCCCTCCACTTT; cdr3_aa: CASTGNSPLHF
d_call: TRBD1; v_call: TRBV20-1; clone_size: -; j_call: TRBJ1-1; cdr3_nt: TGCAGTTTTACGGACAGGCAGAACACTGAAGCTTTCTTT; cdr3_aa: CSFTDRQNTEAFF
d_call: -; v_call: TRBV10-3; clone_size: few; j_call: TRBJ2-7; cdr3_nt: TGTGCCATCAGTGAGACGGCTTTCGAGCAGTACTTC; cdr3_aa: CAISETAFEQYF
d_call: -; v_call: TRBV5-1; clone_size: few; j_call: TRBJ2-3; cdr3_nt: TGCGCCAGCAGCTTGGCCTCAGCCACAGATACGCAGTATTTT; cdr3_aa: CASSLASATDTQYF
d_call: -; v_call: TRBV4-3; clone_size: few; j_call: TRBJ2-3; cdr3_nt: TGCGCCAGCAGCCAACGATCGCACTCTAGCACAGATACGCAGTATTTT; cdr3_aa: CASSQRSHSSTDTQYF
d_call: TRBD2; v_call: TRBV28; clone_size: -; j_call: TRBJ2-7; cdr3_nt: TGTGCCAGCAAACTGGGACTAGCGGCTTCCTACGAGCAGTACTTC; cdr3_aa: CASKLGLAASYEQYF
d_call: -; v_call: TRBV27; clone_size: few; j_call: TRBJ2-3; cdr3_nt: TGTGCCAGCAGTTTATCGAGCGGCTCCCCGGCAGATACGCAGTATTTT; cdr3_aa: CASSLSSGSPADTQYF
d_call: -; v_call: TRBV27; clone_size: -; j_call: TRBJ2-3; cdr3_nt: TGTGCCAGCTCGTGGGGATTTAAGACAGATACGCAGTATTTT; cdr3_aa: CASSWGFKTDTQYF